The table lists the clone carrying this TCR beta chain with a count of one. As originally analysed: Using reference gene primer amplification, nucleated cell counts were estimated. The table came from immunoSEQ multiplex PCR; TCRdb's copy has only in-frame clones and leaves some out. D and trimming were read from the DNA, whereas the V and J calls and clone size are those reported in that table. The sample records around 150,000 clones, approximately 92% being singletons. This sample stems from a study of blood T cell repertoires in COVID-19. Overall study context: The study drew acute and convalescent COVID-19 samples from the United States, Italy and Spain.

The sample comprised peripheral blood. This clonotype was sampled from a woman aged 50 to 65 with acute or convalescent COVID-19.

Here the CDR3 DNA reads TGTGCCAGCTCACCCGCGGGGACAGGATTTGGCTACACCTTC. Translation gives CASSPAGTGFGYTF. This chain links TRBV18 with TRBJ1-2, with 8 bases fitting TRBD1. Germline CDR1 reads KGHSH; CDR2 reads LQKENI. The CDR3 length is 14 residues. The V segment lost 3 bases and the J segment 7 bases; nucleotides outside the gene matches: 7.